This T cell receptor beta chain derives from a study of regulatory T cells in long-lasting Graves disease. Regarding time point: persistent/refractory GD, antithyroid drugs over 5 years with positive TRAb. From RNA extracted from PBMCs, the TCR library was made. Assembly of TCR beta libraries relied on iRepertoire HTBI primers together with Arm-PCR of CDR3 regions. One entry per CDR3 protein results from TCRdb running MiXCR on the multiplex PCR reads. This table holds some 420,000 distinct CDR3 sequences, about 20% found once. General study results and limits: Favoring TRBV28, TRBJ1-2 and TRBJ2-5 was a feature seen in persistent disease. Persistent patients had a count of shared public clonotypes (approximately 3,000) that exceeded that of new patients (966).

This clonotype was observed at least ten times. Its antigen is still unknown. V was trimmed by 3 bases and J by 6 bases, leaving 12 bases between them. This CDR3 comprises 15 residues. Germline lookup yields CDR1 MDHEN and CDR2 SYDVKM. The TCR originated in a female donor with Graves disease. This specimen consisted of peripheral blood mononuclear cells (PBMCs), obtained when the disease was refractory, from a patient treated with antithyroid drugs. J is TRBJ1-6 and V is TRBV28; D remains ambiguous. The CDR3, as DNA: TGTGCCAGCAGTTTTTCGGACCGCCGTAATTCACCCCTCCACTTT. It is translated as CASSFSDRRNSPLHF. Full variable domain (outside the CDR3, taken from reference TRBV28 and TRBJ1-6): DVKVTQSSRYLVKRTGEKVFLECVQDMDHENMFWYRQDPGLGLRLIYFSYDVKMKEKGDIPEGYSVSREKKERFSLILESASTNQTSMYLCASSFSDRRNSPLHFGNGTRLTVT.